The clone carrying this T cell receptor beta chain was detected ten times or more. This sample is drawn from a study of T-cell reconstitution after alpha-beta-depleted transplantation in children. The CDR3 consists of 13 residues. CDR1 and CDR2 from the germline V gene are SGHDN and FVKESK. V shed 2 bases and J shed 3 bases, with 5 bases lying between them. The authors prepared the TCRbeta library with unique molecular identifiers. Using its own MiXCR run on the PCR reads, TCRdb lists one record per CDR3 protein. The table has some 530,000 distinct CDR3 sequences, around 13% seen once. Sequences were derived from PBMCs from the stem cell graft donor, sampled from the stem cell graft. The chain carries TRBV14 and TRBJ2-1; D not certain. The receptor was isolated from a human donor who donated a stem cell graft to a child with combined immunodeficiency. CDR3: CASSQFLYNEQFF. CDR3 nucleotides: TGTGCCAGCAGCCAATTCCTCTACAATGAGCAGTTCTTC.